The clone carrying this TCR beta chain was observed a handful of times. Its specificity is not known. These data belong to a study of CD8 T cells in ankylosing spondylitis. Whole-study findings and limits: It was reported that disease-linked clones were significantly enriched in matched ankylosing spondylitis synovial fluid. What seemed typical of ankylosing spondylitis blood was a TCR beta motif built from under 10 highly homologous variants. Clones linked to the disease showed a CD8+ phenotype. They occurred at relatively low frequencies in peripheral blood.

The germline gives CDR1 MNHNY, CDR2 SVGAGI (reference sequence). Trimming stripped 5 bases from V and 6 bases from J, with 11 bases between. This CDR3 is built from 13 residues. 5'-RACE, quantitative and with molecular barcodes, yielded the TCR beta libraries. TCRdb re-called the 5' RACE reads through MiXCR, storing one row per CDR3 protein. In the table there are some 840,000 distinct CDR3 sequences, approximately 12% of which are singletons. The clonotype comes from a male donor with ankylosing spondylitis. V gene TRBV6-6 combines with J gene TRBJ1-5; D possibly corresponds to TRBD1 (5 bases). Sequences were obtained from blood, either unsorted or a sorted T cell fraction (not recorded which). The CDR3 here is CASSLQEGQPQHF. The CDR3 region has the DNA TGTGCCAGCAGTCTACAGGAGGGTCAGCCCCAGCATTTT.